This T cell receptor (beta chain) was documented in a study of response to subunit inactivated influenza vaccine. Study-wide results and limits: With each seasonal influenza vaccination, the authors suggested, few new T cells are recruited.

This clonotype was seen a few times. The antigen remains unidentified. This CDR3 is built from 13 residues. The germline CDR1 and CDR2 sequences are SNHLY and FYNNEI. V dropped 4 bases and J dropped 4 bases, with 9 bases sitting between them. TCRdb independently ran MiXCR on the RT-PCR reads; one entry per CDR3 protein. The sample holds some 600,000 distinct CDR3 sequences; less than 15% are singletons and the top ten take roughly 7.2%. Sequenced here: PBMCs from blood, sampled roughly 15 days before vaccination. The J gene is TRBJ2-3, the V gene TRBV2, with TRBD2 as a possible D gene (5 bases). The sequence came from a man between 45 and 60 years old who received an inactivated influenza vaccine. The CDR3 region is CASSVEDSDTQYF. The CDR3 region has the DNA TGTGCCAGCAGTGTGGAGGATTCAGATACGCAGTATTTT.